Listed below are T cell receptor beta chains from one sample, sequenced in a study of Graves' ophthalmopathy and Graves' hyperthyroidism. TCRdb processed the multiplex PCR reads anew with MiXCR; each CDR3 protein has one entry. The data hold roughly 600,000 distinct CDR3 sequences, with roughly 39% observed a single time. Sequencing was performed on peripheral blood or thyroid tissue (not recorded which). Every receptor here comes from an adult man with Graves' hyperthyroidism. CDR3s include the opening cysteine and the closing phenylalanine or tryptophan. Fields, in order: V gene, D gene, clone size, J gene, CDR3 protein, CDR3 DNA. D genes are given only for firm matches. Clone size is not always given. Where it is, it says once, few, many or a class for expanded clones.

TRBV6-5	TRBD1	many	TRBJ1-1	CASRRQGMNTEAFF	TGTGCCAGCAGGAGACAGGGCATGAACACTGAAGCTTTCTTT
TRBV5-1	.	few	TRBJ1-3	CASSLEGTGNTIYF	TGCGCCAGCAGCTTGGAGGGGACGGGAAACACCATATATTTT
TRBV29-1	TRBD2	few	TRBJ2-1	CSGRTSGSSNEQFF	TGCAGCGGTCGGACTAGCGGGAGTTCGAATGAGCAGTTCTTC
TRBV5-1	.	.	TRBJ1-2	CASSTGKDSMNYGYTF	TGCGCCAGCAGCACAGGAAAGGACAGTATGAACTATGGCTACACCTTC
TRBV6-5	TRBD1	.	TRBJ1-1	CASSYSTQGAIAEALF	TGTGCCAGCAGTTACTCGACGCAGGGGGCTATCGCTGAAGCTCTCTTT
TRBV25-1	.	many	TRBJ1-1	CASSELILGNMNTEAFF	TGTGCCAGCAGTGAATTAATCTTAGGGAACATGAACACTGAAGCTTTCTTT
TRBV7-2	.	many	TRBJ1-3	CASSLEGFSGNTIYF	TGTGCCAGCAGCTTAGAAGGGTTCTCCGGAAACACCATATATTTT
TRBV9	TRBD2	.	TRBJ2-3	CASSVKGHPGGGQYF	TGTGCCAGCAGCGTAAAAGGACACCCGGGGGGAGGGCAGTATTTT
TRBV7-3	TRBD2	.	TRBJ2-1	CASSPSWGLAGNYNEQFF	TGTGCCAGCAGCCCAAGCTGGGGACTAGCGGGGAACTACAATGAGCAGTTCTTC
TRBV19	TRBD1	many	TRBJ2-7	CASSIAWTGSYEQYF	TGTGCCAGTAGTATAGCTTGGACAGGGTCCTACGAGCAGTACTTC
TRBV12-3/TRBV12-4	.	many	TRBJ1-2	CATRSKYLANYGYTF	TGTGCCACACGGTCTAAATACCTAGCTAACTATGGCTACACCTTC
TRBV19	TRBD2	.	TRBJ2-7	CASSGRTSGAPYEQYF	TGTGCCAGTAGTGGCCGGACTAGCGGAGCCCCCTACGAGCAGTACTTC
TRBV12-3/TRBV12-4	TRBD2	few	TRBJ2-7	CASSYPGGGMGQYF	TGTGCCAGCAGTTACCCGGGAGGGGGAATGGGGCAGTACTTC
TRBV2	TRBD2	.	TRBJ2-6	CASRASGSVLTF	TGTGCCAGCAGAGCTAGCGGGAGCGTCCTGACTTTC
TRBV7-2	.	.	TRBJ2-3	CASSLGRGSTPSTDTQYF	TGTGCCAGCAGCTTAGGAAGGGGTAGCACCCCTAGCACAGATACGCAGTATTTT
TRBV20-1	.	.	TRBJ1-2	CRARDGRTNYGFTF	TGCCGTGCCCGAGACGGCAGGACTAACTATGGCTTCACCTTC
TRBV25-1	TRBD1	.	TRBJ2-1	CASSQTFGQGEDNEQFF	TGTGCCAGCAGCCAAACCTTCGGACAGGGGGAGGATAATGAGCAGTTCTTC
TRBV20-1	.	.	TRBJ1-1	CSARRMNTEAFF	TGCAGTGCTAGAAGGATGAACACTGAAGCTTTCTTT
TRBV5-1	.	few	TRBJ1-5	CASSLGASNQPQHF	TGCGCCAGCAGCTTGGGTGCTAGCAATCAGCCCCAGCATTTT
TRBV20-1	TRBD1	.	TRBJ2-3	CSATPETGTSTDTQYF	TGCAGTGCTACTCCCGAGACAGGGACAAGCACAGATACGCAGTATTTT
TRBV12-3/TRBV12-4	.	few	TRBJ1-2	CASSLGGAHHSGYTF	TGTGCCAGTAGTTTGGGGGGGGCGCATCATAGTGGCTACACCTTC
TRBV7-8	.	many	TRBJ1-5	CASSLVGGLGNQPQHF	TGTGCCAGCAGCTTAGTAGGGGGGCTAGGCAATCAGCCCCAGCATTTT
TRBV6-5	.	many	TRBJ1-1	CASSYSGPGFTEAFF	TGTGCCAGCAGTTACTCGGGCCCAGGATTCACTGAAGCTTTCTTT
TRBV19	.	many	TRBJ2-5	CASSIKGGFQETQYF	TGTGCCAGTAGTATCAAAGGCGGCTTTCAGGAGACCCAGTACTTC
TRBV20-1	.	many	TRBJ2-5	CSARDPGGSETQYF	TGCAGTGCTAGAGATCCTGGGGGTTCGGAGACCCAGTACTTC
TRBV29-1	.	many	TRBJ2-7	CSVETEGSYEQYF	TGCAGCGTTGAAACAGAAGGGTCCTACGAGCAGTACTTC
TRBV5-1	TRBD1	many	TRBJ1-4	CASSFDRGSEKLFF	TGCGCCAGCAGTTTTGACAGGGGAAGTGAAAAACTGTTTTTT
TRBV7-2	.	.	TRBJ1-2	CASSSSAGSRYTF	TGTGCCAGCAGCTCCTCAGCGGGAAGCCGCTACACCTTC
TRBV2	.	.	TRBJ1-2	CASTKVGTYYGYTF	TGTGCCAGCACTAAGGTAGGCACTTACTATGGCTACACCTTC
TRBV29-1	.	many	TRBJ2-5	CSVTPVEPRQETQYF	TGCAGCGTCACACCGGTTGAGCCCCGTCAAGAGACCCAGTACTTC
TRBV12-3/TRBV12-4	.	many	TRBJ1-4	CASSDRAGDEKLFF	TGTGCCAGCAGTGACCGGGCCGGGGATGAAAAACTGTTTTTT
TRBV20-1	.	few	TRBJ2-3	CSARSGDTQYF	TGCAGTGCTAGGTCGGGAGATACGCAGTATTTT
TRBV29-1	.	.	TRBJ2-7	CSALADIPGEQYF	TGCAGCGCCTTGGCGGACATCCCCGGCGAGCAGTACTTC
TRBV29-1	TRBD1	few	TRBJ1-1	CSVDSGTVLRNTEAFF	TGCAGCGTTGATTCCGGGACAGTATTACGGAACACTGAAGCTTTCTTT
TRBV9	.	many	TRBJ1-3	CASSVGQSGGNTIYF	TGTGCCAGCAGCGTAGGACAGTCAGGAGGAAACACCATATATTTT
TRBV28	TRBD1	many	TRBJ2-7	CATTGVNEQYF	TGTGCCACCACAGGGGTCAACGAGCAGTACTTC
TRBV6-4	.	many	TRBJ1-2	CASSADGLYGYTF	TGTGCCAGCAGTGCCGACGGACTATATGGCTACACCTTC
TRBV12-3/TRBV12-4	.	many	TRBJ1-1	CASSRGWENTEAFF	TGTGCCAGCAGTAGGGGATGGGAGAACACTGAAGCTTTCTTT
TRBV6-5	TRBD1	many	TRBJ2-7	CASSTGVEQYF	TGTGCCAGCAGTACAGGGGTCGAGCAGTACTTC
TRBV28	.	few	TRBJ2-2	CASSTLDYTGELFF	TGTGCTAGCAGCACGTTAGATTACACCGGGGAGCTGTTTTTT
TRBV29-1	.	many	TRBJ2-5	CSVGRATETQYF	TGCAGCGTGGGAAGGGCTACCGAGACCCAGTACTTC
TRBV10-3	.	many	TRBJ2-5	CAISESGDPLRETQYF	TGTGCCATCAGTGAATCTGGGGACCCCCTTAGAGAGACCCAGTACTTC
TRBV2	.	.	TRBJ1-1	CASYKLGAEAFF	TGTGCCAGCTATAAGTTGGGGGCTGAAGCTTTCTTT
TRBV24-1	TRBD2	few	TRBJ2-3	CATRRLAGAPDTQYF	TGTGCCACCAGAAGACTAGCGGGAGCCCCAGATACGCAGTATTTT
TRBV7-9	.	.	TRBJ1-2	CASSADLSYGYTF	TGTGCCAGCAGCGCAGACCTCTCCTATGGCTACACCTTC
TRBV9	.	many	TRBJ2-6	CASSVWGDGANVLTF	TGTGCCAGCAGCGTATGGGGTGATGGGGCCAACGTCCTGACTTTC
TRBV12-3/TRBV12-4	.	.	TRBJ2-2	CASSHRETGELFF	TGTGCCAGCAGTCACAGGGAAACCGGGGAGCTGTTTTTT
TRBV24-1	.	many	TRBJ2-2	CATRGRVGTGELFF	TGTGCCACCAGGGGCAGGGTTGGCACCGGGGAGCTGTTTTTT
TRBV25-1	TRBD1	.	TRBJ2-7	CASSESQGPEQYF	TGTGCCAGCAGTGAATCACAGGGGCCCGAGCAGTACTTC
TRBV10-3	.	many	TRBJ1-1	CAISFLGQNTEAFF	TGTGCCATCAGTTTCCTGGGACAGAACACTGAAGCTTTCTTT
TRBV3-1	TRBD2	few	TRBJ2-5	CATATVLAGETQYF	TGTGCCACCGCTACCGTACTAGCGGGAGAGACCCAGTACTTC
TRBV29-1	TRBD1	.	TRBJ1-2	CSVDDRGRVANYGYTF	TGCAGCGTTGACGACAGGGGGCGCGTCGCTAACTATGGCTACACCTTC
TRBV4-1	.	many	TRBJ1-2	CASSQVVGGANGYTF	TGCGCCAGCAGCCAAGTGGTGGGGGGAGCTAATGGCTACACCTTC
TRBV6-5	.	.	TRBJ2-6	CASSFLPIKAGANVLTF	TGTGCCAGCAGTTTTCTCCCAATTAAAGCTGGGGCCAACGTCCTGACTTTC
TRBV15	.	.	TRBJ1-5	CATSRGRGLNQPQHF	TGTGCCACCAGCAGAGGAAGGGGACTCAATCAGCCCCAGCATTTT
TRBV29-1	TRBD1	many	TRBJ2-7	CSVAPGQITYEQYF	TGCAGCGTCGCGCCGGGACAGATTACCTACGAGCAGTACTTC
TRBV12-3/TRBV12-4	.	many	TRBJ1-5	CASSFDLSDRSNQPQHF	TGTGCCAGCAGTTTCGATCTATCGGACCGCAGCAATCAGCCCCAGCATTTT
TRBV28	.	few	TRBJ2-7	CASPPLSDPQAYEQYF	TGTGCCAGCCCTCCCTTATCAGATCCGCAAGCCTACGAGCAGTACTTC
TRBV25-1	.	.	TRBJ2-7	CASSPREGHEQYF	TGTGCCAGCTCACCACGGGAAGGGCACGAGCAGTACTTC
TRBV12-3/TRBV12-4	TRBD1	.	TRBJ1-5	CASSGDRVGNQPQHF	TGTGCCAGCAGTGGCGACAGGGTGGGAAATCAGCCCCAGCATTTT